The present TCR beta chain was sequenced within a study of cytomegalovirus exposure and HLA in healthy donors (dated by TCRdb to 2017 to 2019). For the wider study: According to a later analysis, the roughly 130 validation repertoires were produced on the same platform as the 666 repertoires of the first cohort. Besides the first cohort of about 730 subjects, a separate validation cohort made up of 90 to 150 different subjects was used. To predict cytomegalovirus infection status, the study combined high-throughput TCR immunosequencing, statistical association of individual TCRs with disease status, and machine learning. The study was designed to test whether signatures of past pathogen exposure could be identified by cataloging public T cell receptors. What the work shows at the level of the full study, not this receptor alone: The classifier was reported to diagnose cytomegalovirus status with high specificity and sensitivity in both the original cohort and the validation cohort. According to the authors, the approach could potentially be generalized to other disease states and immunological phenotypes. A later analysis had no HLA typing for the validation cohort, so co-occurrence there was scored across all 110 or so repertoires. In vitro tests confirmed that three of the cytomegalovirus-associated TCR beta chains recognize cytomegalovirus antigens. The study listed 164 TCR beta chains as associated with cytomegalovirus. Most TCR sequences were seen in very few donors, while some public TCRs were found in many individuals. Subsequent analysis determined that TCRs grouped into clusters in the first cohort also showed a tendency toward co-occurrence across the 130 or so validation repertoires, and about 93% of cluster scores exceeded 0.

Separate from the approximately 670-subject first cohort, the validation cohort of 95 to 150 subjects was the group to which the donors belonged. Comments on this clone: Its specific antigen is unknown. Nothing much larger sits one base from this clone, and base qualities are not available.

Library preparation employed the immunoSEQ multiplex PCR assay. In the source study's methods: To diagnose cytomegalovirus status from the catalog of TCR beta chain sequences, a statistical classification framework was built. Drawn from immuneACCESS, this table holds only the in-frame rearrangements with V and J called that TCRdb kept. Clones are partly lost; checked studies trace under half to an unresolved V gene and leave the rest unexplained. V and J calls plus clone size are reproduced from that table; the DNA served to infer D and trimming. The sample table records 60,000 to 85,000 clones; 96% of these occur just once. Together, the top ten hold over 3.5% of the sample. The CDR3 goes from the cysteine to the phenylalanine over 15 residues. This entry keeps only the CDR3 DNA: 45 bases, framed from base 1. V drops 3 bases and J drops 4 bases, leaving 13 bases in between. The germline V gene (reference sequence) gives CDR1 as MNHEY and CDR2 as SMNVEV.

Sequences were obtained from PBMCs. The source is a young woman in good health and CMV-seropositive. This chain is built from TRBV27 and TRBJ1-3; the D gene identity is not certain. The CDR3 region reads CASSLADAPGNTIYF. The sequenced DNA: TGTGCCAGCAGTTTGGCCGATGCCCCGGGAAACACCATATATTTT.